The clone carrying this T cell receptor (beta chain) was seen ten or more times. The data are from a study of T cells in Graves' hyperthyroidism and ophthalmopathy. The CDR3 loop spans 15 amino acids. V lost 6 bases, J lost 5 bases, and 20 bases lay in between. Amplified TCR beta CDR3 regions came from RNA transcripts. First-round RT-PCR targeting the TCR CDR3 was performed with the HTBI primer set. In TCRdb, the multiplex PCR reads were re-called with MiXCR into one record per CDR3 protein. The sample includes over 300,000 distinct CDR3 sequences, roughly 14% seen only once; the top ten take approximately 9.9%.

This clonotype was sampled from a woman aged 55-69 years with Graves' hyperthyroidism. Sequencing was performed on blood. J is TRBJ2-7 and V is TRBV12-3 or TRBV12-4; D perhaps matches TRBD2 (6 bases). In nucleotides, the CDR3 is TGTGCCAGCAGAGGCGGGGCGTCAGGGAGAAACGAGCAGTACTTC. As protein: CASRGGASGRNEQYF.